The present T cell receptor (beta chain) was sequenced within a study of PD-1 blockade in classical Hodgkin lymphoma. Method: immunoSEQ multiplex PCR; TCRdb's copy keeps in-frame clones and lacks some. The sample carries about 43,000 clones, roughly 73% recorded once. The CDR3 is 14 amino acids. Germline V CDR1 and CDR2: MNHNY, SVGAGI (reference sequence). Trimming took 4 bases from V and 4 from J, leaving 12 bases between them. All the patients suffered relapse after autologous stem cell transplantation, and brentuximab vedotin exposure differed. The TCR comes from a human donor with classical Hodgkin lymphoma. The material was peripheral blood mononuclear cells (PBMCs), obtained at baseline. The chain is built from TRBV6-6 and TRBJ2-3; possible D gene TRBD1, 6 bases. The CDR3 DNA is TGTGCCAGCAGTTTGGACAGCCCGGCAGATACGCAGTATTTT. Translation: CASSLDSPADTQYF.